This TCR beta chain is from a study of T cell clones after liver transplantation. Study as a whole: Liver transplant recipients had immunosuppression withdrawal attempted within 2 years. Post-transplant blood was tracked for graft-donor-reactive T cell clones identified in a pre-transplant mixed lymphocyte reaction. General study results and limits: Rather than being deleted, graft donor-reactive T cells may have moved into the graft.

A word on this clone: Antigen unknown.

Thawed unstimulated PBMCs were FACS-sorted by CD3, CD4 and CD8 into two populations. Method: immunoSEQ multiplex PCR; TCRdb's copy keeps in-frame clones and lacks some. Of around 19,000 clones detected, approximately 84% appear once; the ten largest clones hold 35% to 45%. Germline CDR1 is SGDLS and CDR2 is YYNGEE. Between the trimmed V and J ends, which lost 2 bases and 1 base, there was a span of 6 bases. This CDR3 comprises 13 residues. This sequence joins TRBV9 and TRBJ1-2; D gene uncertain. Sequences were derived from CD8+ T cells from blood, sampled approximately 54 months after liver transplant. The sequence was collected from a human patient who received a liver transplant. Some T cells may be provided by the graft donor. The CDR3: CASSVWDNYGYTF. DNA of the CDR3: TGTGCCAGCAGCGTCTGGGATAACTATGGCTACACCTTC.